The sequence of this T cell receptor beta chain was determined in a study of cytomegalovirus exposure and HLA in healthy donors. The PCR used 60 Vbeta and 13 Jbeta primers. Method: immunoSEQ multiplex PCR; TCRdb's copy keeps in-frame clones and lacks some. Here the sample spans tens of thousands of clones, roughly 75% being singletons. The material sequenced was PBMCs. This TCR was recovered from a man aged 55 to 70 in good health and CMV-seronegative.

The CDR3 DNA reads as TGCGCCAGCAGAGCCGGGACAGGGGGCTTAAAGACCCAGTACTTC. It codes for CASRAGTGGLKTQYF. The J gene is TRBJ2-5, the V gene TRBV10-1; 12 nucleotides line up with TRBD1. The CDR3 is 15 residues long. In germline, CDR1 is WNHNN, CDR2 SYGVQD (reference sequence). V lost 6 bases, J lost 6 bases, and 8 bases stayed unmatched.